This TCR beta chain was found in a study of blood T cell repertoires in COVID-19. At the level of the study: COVID-19 samples collected from the United States, Italy and Spain covered acute and convalescent phases.

Some clones are missing from TCRdb's copy, which holds only in-frame ones; the method was immunoSEQ multiplex PCR. The profile shows about 140,000 clones, approximately 80% of them singletons. Germline CDR1 PRHDT, CDR2 FYEKMQ (reference sequence). The CDR3 sequence is 13 residues long. With 5 bases clipped from V and 5 bases from J, the junction kept 5 bases outside the gene matches. The material sequenced was PBMCs or T cells enriched from blood (not recorded which). This clonotype was obtained from a woman aged 18-29 years who had been exposed to COVID-19. The J gene is TRBJ2-7, the V gene TRBV13, with 8 positions matching TRBD1. The CDR3 protein is CASSKDRGNEQYF. The CDR3 DNA sequence: TGTGCCAGCAGCAAAGACAGGGGCAACGAGCAGTACTTC.